The clone carrying this TCR beta chain was seen repeatedly, ten times or more. There are 13 residues in the CDR3. Trimming pared 7 bases from V and 7 bases from J, leaving 14 bases between. Researchers took RNA transcripts and amplified the TCR beta CDR3 regions from them. HTBI primers drove first-round RT-PCR of the TCR CDR3. One entry per CDR3 protein results from TCRdb running MiXCR on the multiplex PCR reads. The sample holds around 200,000 distinct CDR3 sequences, approximately 15% seen once. The sample belongs to a study of T cells in Graves' hyperthyroidism and ophthalmopathy. Any patient presenting with uncontrolled infection, other autoimmune disease, pregnancy or lactation was left out. Fresh 10 ml peripheral blood yielded PBMCs.

The chain employs TRBV12-3 or TRBV12-4 and TRBJ1-5, with D perhaps TRBD1 (5 bases). Sequencing was carried out using blood. This clonotype was sampled from a woman in her forties or fifties with Graves' hyperthyroidism. The CDR3 nucleotides are TGTGCCAGCACTGGGACCCCCAGCCAGCCCCAGCATTTT. It codes for CASTGTPSQPQHF.